A single TCR beta chain is shown here with its context. The data derive from a study of blood T cell repertoires in COVID-19. Measured with immunoSEQ multiplex PCR; TCRdb has only the in-frame clones, and not every one. The sample holds about 260,000 clones, approximately 87% seen once. The CDR3 loop spans 13 amino acids. Trimming cost V 4 bases and J 3 bases, with 8 bases left between them. CDR1 is SGHNT, CDR2 YENEEA, per germline. This clonotype originated in a man in his sixties who had recovered from COVID-19. Material: peripheral blood. V usage is TRBV11-3 and J usage is TRBJ2-3; tentatively, D is TRBD1 (6 bases). CDR3 coding DNA: TGTGCCAGCAGCTCGCAGGGGACAGATACGCAGTATTTT. It specifies CASSSQGTDTQYF.